A single sample is the source of the 11 T cell receptor beta chains below, sequenced in a study of cytomegalovirus exposure and HLA in healthy donors (dated by TCRdb to the late 2010s). Library preparation employed the immunoSEQ multiplex PCR assay. For the multiplex PCR, a mixture combining 60 forward primers for TCR Vbeta segments and 13 reverse primers for TCR Jbeta segments was used. TCRdb holds this immuneACCESS table with in-frame rearrangements only. Some clones are missing; in checked studies, unresolved V genes explain under half, and the rest has no known cause. Counted in this sample were tens of thousands of clones; roughly 79% of them appeared once. Less than 6% of the sample rests with the top ten. The sequenced material came from PBMCs. These receptors originate from a male donor in good health and CMV-seropositive.

This clone was recorded once. The sample carries other DNA sequences with the same CDR3. The gene calls are TRBV27 and TRBJ2-2; 7 nucleotides match TRBD1. This CDR3 has 15 residues. The V and J ends lost 4 bases and 8 bases, in that order; junction bases with no gene match: 10. Germline assignment: CDR1 MNHEY and CDR2 SMNVEV (reference sequence). In DNA, the CDR3 is TGTGCCAGCAGTTCTCGCGAATGGACAGGAGGGGAGCTGTTTTTT. Translation gives CASSSREWTGGELFF.

This clone was counted a few times. J is TRBJ2-7 and V is TRBV18; 8 nucleotides match TRBD1. The V gene's germline CDR1 is KGHSH and CDR2 LQKENI. The CDR3 has 15 amino acids. Losses at the gene ends were 6 bases for V and 3 bases for J; bases not matched to a gene: 10. The CDR3 here is CASSGTGGDSYEQYF. CDR3 in DNA: TGTGCCAGCTCGGGGACAGGAGGGGACAGCTACGAGCAGTACTTC.

The chain links TRBV28 to TRBJ1-3; 8 nucleotides agree with TRBD1. In germline, CDR1 is MDHEN, CDR2 SYDVKM. The CDR3 is made up of 15 amino acids. V lost 5 bases to trimming and J lost 0 bases; unmatched junction nucleotides: 3. Written as DNA, the CDR3 is TGTGCCAGCAGTCCCGGGACAGGCTCTGGAAACACCATATATTTT. Its translation: CASSPGTGSGNTIYF.

The CDR3, as DNA: TGTGCCAGCAGCGTTATGGAGGGCGCAAGTGAGCAGTTCTTC. As protein: CASSVMEGASEQFF. V usage is TRBV9 and J usage is TRBJ2-1, with D possibly matching TRBD2 (6 bases). CDR1 and CDR2 (germline): SGDLS, YYNGEE. Trimming shortened V by 2 bases and J by 9 bases, and 15 bases separated the two germline ends. The CDR3 totals 14 residues.

For the CDR3, the DNA is TGTGCCAGCAGCACCCGCCGGGACATCCAACCAAGCTCCTATAATTCACCCCTCCACTTT. Protein: CASSTRRDIQPSSYNSPLHF. This chain connects TRBV21-1 to TRBJ1-6; TRBD1, the table's D call, was not compared with the DNA. TRBV21-1 is flagged as a pseudogene. This CDR3 has 20 residues.

The chain couples TRBV19 to TRBJ1-6; the D gene is possibly TRBD1 (5 bases). The CDR3 spans 15 residues. The V and J ends lost 5 bases and 3 bases respectively, with 11 bases between them. Germline V gives CDR1 LNHDA, CDR2 SQIVND (reference sequence). This CDR3 reads CASSGGTFYNSPLHF. CDR3 DNA sequence: TGTGCCAGTAGTGGGGGGACCTTCTATAATTCACCCCTCCACTTT.

J is TRBJ1-2 and V is TRBV19; TRBD1 is a possible D gene (5 bases). V lost 4 bases, J lost 1 base, and 7 bases lay in between. CDR1 and CDR2 (germline): LNHDA, SQIVND (reference sequence). The CDR3 runs 13 residues. The CDR3 bases are TGTGCCAGTAGTAAGCAGGGTAACTATGGCTACACCTTC. Protein product: CASSKQGNYGYTF. Full variable domain (remainder filled in from reference TRBV19 and TRBJ1-2): DGGITQSPKYLFRKEGQNVTLSCEQNLNHDAMYWYRQDPGQGLRLIYYSQIVNDFQKGDIAEGYSVSREKKESFPLTVTSAQKNPTAFYLCASSKQGNYGYTFGSGTRLTVV.

V is TRBV4-2 and J is TRBJ1-2; D possibly corresponds to TRBD1 (5 bases). In germline, CDR1 is LGHNA, CDR2 YNFKEQ. This CDR3 comprises 15 residues. Trimming removed 0 bases at V and 6 bases at J, with 14 bases between. The CDR3: CASSQDLGRADGYTF. CDR3 coding DNA: TGTGCCAGCAGCCAAGATCTTGGCAGGGCGGATGGCTACACCTTC.

The chain has TRBV5-1 and TRBJ1-4; no clear D gene. Germline V CDR1 and CDR2: SGHRS, YFSETQ. This CDR3 spans 16 amino acids. Trimming pared 0 bases from V and 0 bases from J, leaving 9 bases between. CDR3 coding DNA: TGCGCCAGCAGCTTGGGCCACAGTGCAACTAATGAAAAACTGTTTTTT. Translation gives CASSLGHSATNEKLFF.

The rearrangement uses TRBV19 and TRBJ2-1, with D possibly TRBD2 on 6 matching bases. This CDR3 has 16 residues. Germline V gives CDR1 LNHDA, CDR2 SQIVND (reference sequence). V lost 0 bases to trimming and J lost 6 bases, with 15 bases between them. CDR3 DNA sequence: TGTGCCAGTAGTATAGATCCAGCGGGCCCCGGCAATGAGCAGTTCTTC. This encodes CASSIDPAGPGNEQFF.

V is TRBV5-1 and J is TRBJ2-7, with 7 bases matching TRBD1. Germline V gene sequence: CDR1 SGHRS, CDR2 YFSETQ. The CDR3 is 15 residues long. J gave up 3 bases and V 0 bases, and 6 bases lay outside the gene matches. The CDR3 reads CASSLERDSFYEQYF. The DNA for the CDR3 is TGCGCCAGCAGCTTGGAACGGGACAGTTTCTACGAGCAGTACTTC.